Shown below are 10 T cell receptor beta chains from a single sample sequenced in a study of Tregs in tolerant kidney transplant recipients. Clones were read by immunoSEQ multiplex PCR, and TCRdb kept only the in-frame ones, dropping some. This sample yields 98,000 or so clones, of which 90% are seen a single time; under 0.35% belongs to the top ten. The sample here was CD4+ T cells from blood, taken before the transplant. These receptor sequences come from a human donor who received a combined kidney and bone marrow transplant.

This clone was picked up a small number of times. V is TRBV7-2 and J is TRBJ2-7, with TRBD2 matching 9 bases. Germline V gene data show CDR1 as SGHTA and CDR2 as FQGNSA. The CDR3 sequence is 15 residues long. The V gene end was trimmed by 3 bases and the J gene end by 4 bases; junction bases not matched to a gene: 7. The CDR3 bases are TGTGCCAGCAGCTTGGTAGCGGGAGCTATGTACGAGCAGTACTTC. This gives the protein CASSLVAGAMYEQYF.

The V and J genes are TRBV6-5 and TRBJ1-2; no firm D call. This CDR3 comprises 14 residues. Looked up from germline, CDR1 is MNHEY and CDR2 is SVGAGI. The V end lost 7 bases, the J end lost 4 bases, and 16 bases lay between the germline ends. CDR3 region: CASKEGSKTYGYTF. Here the CDR3 DNA reads TGTGCCAGCAAGGAGGGCTCGAAAACCTATGGCTACACCTTC.

The chain joins TRBV28 to TRBJ1-5; D uncertain. From germline, CDR1 is MDHEN and CDR2 SYDVKM. V was pared by 10 bases and J by 6 bases, with 13 bases between. CDR3 length: 12 amino acids. CDR3 bases: TGTGCCACCAAGGTGAGAGGTCAGCCCCAGCATTTT. It codes for CATKVRGQPQHF.

CDR3 coding DNA: TGTGCCAGCAGCTTACGGCGGGGGAGCTCCTACGAGCAGTACTTC. Translation: CASSLRRGSSYEQYF. The V and J genes are TRBV13 and TRBJ2-7, with TRBD2 matching over 7 bases. Germline V gene sequence: CDR1 PRHDT, CDR2 FYEKMQ (reference sequence). The trim removed 2 bases at V and 0 bases at J, leaving 4 bases unmatched. The length of the CDR3 is 15 residues.

CDR3 sequence reads: CASSYSWGQVYEQYF. The DNA of the CDR3 is TGTGCCAGCAGTTACTCATGGGGGCAGGTCTACGAGCAGTACTTC. The rearrangement links TRBV6-5 to TRBJ2-7; D is possibly TRBD1 (6 bases). The CDR3 contains 15 residues. Germline V gene lookup returns CDR1 MNHEY and CDR2 SVGAGI. The V gene lost 0 bases and the J gene lost 3 bases, with 12 bases spanning the gap.

The V and J genes are TRBV6-5 and TRBJ1-1, with TRBD1 identical over 8 bases. Germline loops: CDR1 MNHEY, CDR2 SVGAGI. V gave up 7 bases and J gave up 6 bases; unmatched junction bases: 10. CDR3 length equals 14 residues. The CDR3 loop is CASTEQGVLSEAFF. CDR3 nucleotides: TGTGCCAGCACCGAACAGGGGGTTCTGTCTGAAGCTTTCTTT.

J is TRBJ2-5 and V is TRBV2; 9 nucleotides match TRBD2. Germline assignment: CDR1 SNHLY and CDR2 FYNNEI. V was pared by 0 bases and J by 5 bases, with 10 bases of the junction left unmatched. This CDR3 has 17 amino acids. The DNA of the CDR3 is TGTGCCAGCAGTGAAGCGCTTGCGCTAGCGGGACGGGAGACCCAGTACTTC. This sequence encodes CASSEALALAGRETQYF.

The chain has TRBV5-6 and TRBJ2-4, with TRBD1 matching 10 bases. The CDR3 totals 15 residues. Germline lookup yields CDR1 SGHDT and CDR2 YYEEEE. V dropped 4 bases and J dropped 3; count of bases not matched to a gene: 4. The CDR3: CASSGTGVGKNIQYF. In nucleotides, the CDR3 is TGTGCCAGCAGCGGGACAGGGGTCGGCAAAAACATTCAGTACTTC.

The chain links TRBV19 to TRBJ1-1, with D uncertain. The germline V gene encodes CDR1 LNHDA and CDR2 SQIVND (reference sequence). Trimming removed 3 bases from V and 1 base from J, with 9 bases in between. The CDR3 has 14 amino acids. DNA for the CDR3: TGTGCCAGTAGTATTGGCAGATGGAACACTGAAGCTTTCTTT. This codes for CASSIGRWNTEAFF.

This chain uses TRBV18 with TRBJ1-3, with D possibly TRBD1 on 6 matching bases. Per the germline V gene, CDR1 is KGHSH and CDR2 is LQKENI. The CDR3 runs 17 residues. V was shortened by 3 bases and J by 0 bases, with 15 bases between the two germline ends. CDR3 in DNA: TGTGCCAGCTCACCCGTGGCAGGACAGATCTCTGGAAACACCATATATTTT. This codes for CASSPVAGQISGNTIYF.